Here is one T cell receptor beta chain with its context. No antigen is known for it. TCRdb used MiXCR to reprocess the reads, holding one entry per CDR3 protein. The data contain some 500,000 distinct CDR3 sequences, roughly a third of them singletons. This sample was taken from a study of T cell repertoires in cytomegalovirus infection. Study in general: Both recently identified HLA-C-restricted and well-studied HLA-B-restricted CMV epitopes were used in the study. An indication of both CMV infection and matching HLA type came from public TCR beta signatures. Findings and limits, study-wide: Dominant in the ex vivo response were TCR beta clonotypes restricted by HLA-C and specific for CMV.

The origin of this receptor is a human donor in good health (CMV status not recorded). Some clones in this sample may be carry-over from other donors' samples. Specimen: cultured PBMCs, collected from culture after CMV antigen stimulation.

In nucleotides, the CDR3 is TGCGCCAGCAGCCCCGGACCTAGCCGGAAAAACATTCAGTACTTC. It yields the protein CASSPGPSRKNIQYF. The V gene is TRBV4-1, the J gene TRBJ2-4, with D maybe TRBD2 (5 bases). V was clipped by 4 bases and J by 4 bases, with 14 bases between them. Germline lookup yields CDR1 MGHRA and CDR2 YSYEKL. The CDR3 runs 15 residues.